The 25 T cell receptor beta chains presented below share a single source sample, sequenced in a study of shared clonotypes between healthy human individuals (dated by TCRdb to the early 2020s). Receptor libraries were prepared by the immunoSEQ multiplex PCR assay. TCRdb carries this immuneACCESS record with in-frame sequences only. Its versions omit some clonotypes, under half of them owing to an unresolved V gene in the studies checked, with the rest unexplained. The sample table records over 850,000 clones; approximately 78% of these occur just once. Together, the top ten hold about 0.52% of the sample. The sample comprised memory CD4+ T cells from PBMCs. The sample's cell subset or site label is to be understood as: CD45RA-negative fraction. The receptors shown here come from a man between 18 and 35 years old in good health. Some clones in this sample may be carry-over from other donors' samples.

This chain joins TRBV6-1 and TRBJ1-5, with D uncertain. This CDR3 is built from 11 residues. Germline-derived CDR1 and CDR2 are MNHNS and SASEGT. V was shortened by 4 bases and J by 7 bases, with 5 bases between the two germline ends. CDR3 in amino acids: CASSGWQPQHF. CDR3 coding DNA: TGTGCCAGCAGTGGCTGGCAGCCCCAGCATTTT.

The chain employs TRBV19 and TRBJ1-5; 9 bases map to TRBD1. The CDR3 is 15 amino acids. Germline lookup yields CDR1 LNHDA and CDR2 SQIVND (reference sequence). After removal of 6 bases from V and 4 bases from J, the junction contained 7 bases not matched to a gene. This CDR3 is CASSHIGQGNQPQHF. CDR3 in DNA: TGTGCCAGTAGCCACATCGGACAGGGGAATCAGCCCCAGCATTTT.

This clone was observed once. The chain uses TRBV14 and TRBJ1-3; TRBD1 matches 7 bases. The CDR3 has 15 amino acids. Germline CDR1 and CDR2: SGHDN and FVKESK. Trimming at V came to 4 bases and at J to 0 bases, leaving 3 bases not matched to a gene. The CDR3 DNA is TGTGCCAGCAGCCTGGGACAGAACTCTGGAAACACCATATATTTT. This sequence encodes CASSLGQNSGNTIYF.

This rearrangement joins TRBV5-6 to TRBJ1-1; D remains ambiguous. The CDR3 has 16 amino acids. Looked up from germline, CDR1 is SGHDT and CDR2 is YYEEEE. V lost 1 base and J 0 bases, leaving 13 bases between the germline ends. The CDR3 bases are TGTGCCAGCAGCTTGTTATTAGCAGGTATGAACACTGAAGCTTTCTTT. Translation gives CASSLLLAGMNTEAFF.

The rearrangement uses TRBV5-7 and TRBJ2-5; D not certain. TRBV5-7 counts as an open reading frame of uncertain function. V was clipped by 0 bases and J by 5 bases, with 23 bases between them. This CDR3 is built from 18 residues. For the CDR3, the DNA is TGTGCCAGCAGCTTGGCCTTATGTTTACCATCGCAGACCGAGACCCAGTACTTC. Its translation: CASSLALCLPSQTETQYF.

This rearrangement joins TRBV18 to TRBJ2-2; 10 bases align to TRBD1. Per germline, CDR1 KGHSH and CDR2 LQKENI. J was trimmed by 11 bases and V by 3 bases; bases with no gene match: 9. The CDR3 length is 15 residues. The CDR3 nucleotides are TGTGCCAGCTCACCTACCGGGACAGGGGCTAGAGAGCTGTTTTTT. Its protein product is CASSPTGTGARELFF.

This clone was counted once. DNA for the CDR3: TGTGCCAGCAGCTTGGGAGGAGGGACAGTGTACAATGAGCAGTTCTTC. This codes for CASSLGGGTVYNEQFF. The chain joins TRBV5-6 to TRBJ2-1; D is possibly TRBD1 (7 bases). Trimming cost V 0 bases and J 4 bases, with 14 bases left between them. The germline V gene has CDR1 SGHDT and CDR2 YYEEEE. The CDR3 loop spans 16 amino acids.

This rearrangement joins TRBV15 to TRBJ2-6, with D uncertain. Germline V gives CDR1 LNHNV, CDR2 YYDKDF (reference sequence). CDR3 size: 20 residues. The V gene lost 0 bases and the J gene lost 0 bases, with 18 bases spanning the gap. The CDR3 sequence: CATSRDLRVLSTSGANVLTF. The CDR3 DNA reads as TGTGCCACCAGCAGAGATCTTAGGGTTCTTTCGACCTCTGGGGCCAACGTCCTGACTTTC.

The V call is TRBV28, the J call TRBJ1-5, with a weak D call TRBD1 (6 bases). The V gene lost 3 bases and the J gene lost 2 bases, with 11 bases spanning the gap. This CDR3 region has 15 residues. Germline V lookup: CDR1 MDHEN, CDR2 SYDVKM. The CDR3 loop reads CASSLARGGNQPQHF. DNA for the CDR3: TGTGCCAGCAGTTTGGCCAGGGGTGGCAATCAGCCCCAGCATTTT.

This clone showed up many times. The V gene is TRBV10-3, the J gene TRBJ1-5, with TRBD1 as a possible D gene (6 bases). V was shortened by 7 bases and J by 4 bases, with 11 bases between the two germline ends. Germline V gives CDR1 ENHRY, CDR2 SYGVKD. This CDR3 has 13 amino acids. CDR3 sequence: CAINQGGNQPQHF. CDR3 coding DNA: TGTGCCATCAATCAAGGGGGGAATCAGCCCCAGCATTTT.

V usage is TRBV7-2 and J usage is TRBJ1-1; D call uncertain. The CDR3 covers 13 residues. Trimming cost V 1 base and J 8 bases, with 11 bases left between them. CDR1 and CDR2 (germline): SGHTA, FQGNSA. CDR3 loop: CASSLELTTEAFF. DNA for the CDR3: TGTGCCAGCAGCTTAGAGTTGACCACCGAAGCTTTCTTT.

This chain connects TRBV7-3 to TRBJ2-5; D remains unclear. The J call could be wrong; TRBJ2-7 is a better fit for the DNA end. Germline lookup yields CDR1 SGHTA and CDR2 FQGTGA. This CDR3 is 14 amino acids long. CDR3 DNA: TGTGCCAGCAGCCCCCATCCCTCCTCTCCCGAGCAGTACTTC. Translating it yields CASSPHPSSPEQYF.

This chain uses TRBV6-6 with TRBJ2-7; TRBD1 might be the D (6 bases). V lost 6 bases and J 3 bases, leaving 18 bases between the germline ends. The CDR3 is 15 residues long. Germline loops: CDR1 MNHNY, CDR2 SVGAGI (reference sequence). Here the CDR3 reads CASRTPKQGSYEQYF. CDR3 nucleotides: TGTGCCAGCAGGACTCCCAAACAGGGAAGCTACGAGCAGTACTTC.

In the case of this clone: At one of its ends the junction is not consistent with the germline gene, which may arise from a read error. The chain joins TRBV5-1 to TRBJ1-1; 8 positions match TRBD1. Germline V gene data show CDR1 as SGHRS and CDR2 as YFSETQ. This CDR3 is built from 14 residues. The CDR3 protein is CASSWDRSTTEAFF. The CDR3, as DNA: TGTGCCAGCAGCTGGGACAGGTCAACAACTGAAGCTTTCTTT.

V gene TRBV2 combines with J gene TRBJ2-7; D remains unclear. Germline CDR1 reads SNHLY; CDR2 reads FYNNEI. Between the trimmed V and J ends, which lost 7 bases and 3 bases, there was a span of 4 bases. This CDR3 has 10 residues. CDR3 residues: CASKGYEQYF. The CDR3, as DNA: TGTGCCAGCAAGGGCTACGAGCAGTACTTC.

This CDR3 reads CASSAQGATYEQYF. In DNA, the CDR3 is TGTGCCAGCAGTGCACAGGGGGCCACCTACGAGCAGTACTTC. The rearrangement joins TRBV2 to TRBJ2-7; 9 positions match TRBD1. Germline CDR1 SNHLY, CDR2 FYNNEI. V shed 4 bases and J 2 bases; nucleotides not matched to a gene: 3. This CDR3 is built from 14 residues.

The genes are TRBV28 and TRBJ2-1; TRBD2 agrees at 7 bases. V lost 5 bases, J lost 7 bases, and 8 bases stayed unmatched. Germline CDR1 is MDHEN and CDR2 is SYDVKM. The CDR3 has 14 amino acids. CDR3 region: CASSLVGGSNEQFF. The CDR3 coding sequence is TGTGCCAGCAGTCTTGTGGGAGGGAGTAATGAGCAGTTCTTC.

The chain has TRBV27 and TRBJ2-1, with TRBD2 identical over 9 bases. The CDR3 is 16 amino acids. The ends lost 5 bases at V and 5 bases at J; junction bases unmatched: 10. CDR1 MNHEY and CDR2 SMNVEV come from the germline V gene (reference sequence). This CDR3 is CASSALAGGPNNEQFF. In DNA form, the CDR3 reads TGTGCCAGCAGTGCCTTGGCGGGAGGGCCCAACAATGAGCAGTTCTTC.

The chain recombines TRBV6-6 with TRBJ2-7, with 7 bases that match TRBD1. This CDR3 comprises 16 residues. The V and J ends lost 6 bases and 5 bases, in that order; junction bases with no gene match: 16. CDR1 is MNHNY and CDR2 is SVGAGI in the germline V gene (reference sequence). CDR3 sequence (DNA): TGTGCCAGCAGCCTTTTGGGGAGACAGGGAGACGACGAGCAGTACTTC. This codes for CASSLLGRQGDDEQYF.

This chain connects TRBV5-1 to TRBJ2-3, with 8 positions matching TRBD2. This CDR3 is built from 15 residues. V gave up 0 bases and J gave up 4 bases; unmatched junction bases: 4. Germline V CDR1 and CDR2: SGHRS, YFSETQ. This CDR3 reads CASSLAGGLADTQYF. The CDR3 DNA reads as TGCGCCAGCAGCTTGGCCGGGGGACTAGCAGATACGCAGTATTTT.

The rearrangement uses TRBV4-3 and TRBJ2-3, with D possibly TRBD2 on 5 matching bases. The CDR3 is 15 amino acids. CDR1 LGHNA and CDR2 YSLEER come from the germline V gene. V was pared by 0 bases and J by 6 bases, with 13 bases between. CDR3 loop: CASSQEGSRGDTQYF. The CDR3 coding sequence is TGCGCCAGCAGCCAAGAGGGCTCCCGCGGGGATACGCAGTATTTT.

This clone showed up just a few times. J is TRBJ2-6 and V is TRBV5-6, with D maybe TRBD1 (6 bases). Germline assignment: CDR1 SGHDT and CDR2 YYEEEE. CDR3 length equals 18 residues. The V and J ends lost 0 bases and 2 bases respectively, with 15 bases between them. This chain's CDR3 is CASSLVQGRATGANVLTF. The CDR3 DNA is TGTGCCAGCAGCTTGGTGCAGGGGCGGGCAACTGGGGCCAACGTCCTGACTTTC.

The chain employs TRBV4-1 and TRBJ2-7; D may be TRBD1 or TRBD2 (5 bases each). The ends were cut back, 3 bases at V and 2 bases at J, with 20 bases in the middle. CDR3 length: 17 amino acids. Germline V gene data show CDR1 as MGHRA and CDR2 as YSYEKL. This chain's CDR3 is CASSQLSEGSHAYEQYF. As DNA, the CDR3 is TGCGCCAGCAGCCAGCTTAGCGAGGGGTCACATGCCTACGAGCAGTACTTC.

The CDR3 DNA sequence: TGTGCCAGCAGCTGGGGACAGGACCAGAACACAGATACGCAGTATTTT. This sequence encodes CASSWGQDQNTDTQYF. The rearrangement uses TRBV11-2 and TRBJ2-3, with TRBD1 matching 8 bases. The CDR3 is 16 residues long. The ends lost 4 bases at V and 2 bases at J; junction bases unmatched: 8. The germline V gene encodes CDR1 SGHAT and CDR2 FQNNGV.

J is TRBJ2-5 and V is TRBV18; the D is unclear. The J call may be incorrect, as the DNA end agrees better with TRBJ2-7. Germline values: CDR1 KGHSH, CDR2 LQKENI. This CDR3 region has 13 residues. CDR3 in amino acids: CASSPNTAYEQYF. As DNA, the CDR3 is TGTGCCAGCTCACCAAACACAGCCTACGAGCAGTACTTC.